This record looks at one TCR beta chain sequence and its context. Its specificity is not known. This sample also contains other DNA sequences that code for the same CDR3. The sample comes from a study of pediatric ulcerative colitis. General study points: Two rectal CDR3 clonotypes occurred in all ulcerative colitis patients. In rectum, acute severe colitis had expanded clones and less diversity.

Trimming pared 1 base from V and 7 bases from J, leaving 2 bases between. CDR1 and CDR2 (germline): MGHRA, YSYEKL. The CDR3 loop spans 11 amino acids. The protocol was immunoSEQ multiplex PCR, while the TCRdb copy is restricted to in-frame clones and leaves out a portion. The data hold about 60,000 clones, with 87% observed a single time. At colonoscopy, a blood sample was also collected. This receptor was obtained from a boy aged 5-17 years who was a control in a study of pediatric ulcerative colitis. This chain uses TRBV4-1 with TRBJ2-1; the D is unclear. Sequencing was carried out using blood. CDR3 in DNA: TGCGCCAGCAGCCAAGGAAATGAGCAGTTCTTC. Its protein is CASSQGNEQFF.